This T cell receptor (beta chain) derives from a study of cytomegalovirus exposure and HLA in healthy donors. Overall study context: Membership in the Caucasian-associated ancestry cluster was found for approximately 85% of roughly 360 genotyped donors. General study points: In a later analysis, most CMV-associated TCR beta chains appeared HLA-restricted. When analyzed later, a missense DCLRE1C variant was found to be linked to TCR beta V- and J-gene trimming.

Primers for the PCR totalled 60 Vbeta and 13 Jbeta. The assay was immunoSEQ multiplex PCR, and TCRdb's table has in-frame clones only and misses some. Altogether 110,000 to 150,000 clones are present, roughly 75% being singletons, with the ten largest covering 2% to 2.5%. With V trimmed by 7 bases and J by 15 bases, 8 bases remained unmatched. This CDR3 is 11 amino acids long. Germline CDR1 MNHEY, CDR2 SMNVEV (reference sequence). Participants comprised healthy donors of bone marrow. About this clone: No antigen is known for it.

The receptor's source is a man younger than 40 in good health and CMV-seronegative. V usage is TRBV27 and J usage is TRBJ2-1; 8 bases agree with TRBD2. Material: PBMCs. The CDR3 DNA reads TGTGCCAGCATCCAGCGGGAGTCTCCGTTCTTC. It encodes CASIQRESPFF.